This T cell receptor beta chain comes out of a study of T cells after yellow fever vaccination. TCRdb reprocessed the 5' RACE reads via MiXCR and lists one record per CDR3 protein. The data hold some 350,000 distinct CDR3 sequences, with 8.5% to 10% observed a single time. Germline CDR1 is KGHSH and CDR2 is LQKENI. The CDR3 has 14 residues. Trimming pared 2 bases from V and 2 bases from J, leaving 9 bases between. The chain uses TRBV18 and TRBJ1-2; D unresolved. This specimen consisted of PBMCs, obtained on the day of the first yellow fever vaccination. The source is a man in his late teens or twenties who received the YFV17D yellow fever vaccine. Written as DNA, the CDR3 is TGTGCCAGCTCACCAGGGGTTTTAAACTATGGCTACACCTTC. It specifies CASSPGVLNYGYTF.